This TCR beta chain is from a study of blood T cell repertoires in COVID-19. Overall study: Acute-phase and convalescent COVID-19 samples originated in the United States, Italy and Spain.

The germline V gene has CDR1 SGHVS and CDR2 FQNEAQ. Trimming cost V 5 bases and J 0 bases, with 5 bases left between them. This CDR3 spans 13 amino acids. How the authors handled the data: Estimation of nucleated cell counts was performed using reference gene primer amplification. Produced via immunoSEQ multiplex PCR; TCRdb's table is partial and in-frame only. The DNA gave D and trimming, while V, J and clone size come from that table. The table lists nearly 50,000 clones, 87% of them singletons. Seattle patient enrollment occurred during active infection, with longitudinal follow-up thereafter. The receptor was isolated from a woman aged 80 or over with COVID-19, enrolled during active disease. The rearrangement links TRBV7-8 to TRBJ1-3; D is ambiguous. The sequencing input was peripheral blood. CDR3 coding DNA: TGTGCCAGCAGCAAGAGCTCTGGAAACACCATATATTTT. This encodes CASSKSSGNTIYF.